Shown below are 9 T cell receptor beta chains from a single sample sequenced in a study of blood T cell repertoires in COVID-19. Repertoires were generated with immunoSEQ multiplex PCR, while TCRdb's copy carries only in-frame clones and drops some. This sample has more than 300,000 clones; more than 85% occur once, and the top ten carry approximately 18%. Sequencing used PBMCs or T cells enriched from blood (not recorded which). The receptors derive from a woman younger than 45 who had recovered from COVID-19.

The genes are TRBV2 and TRBJ1-3; no clear D. This CDR3 spans 12 amino acids. From germline, CDR1 is SNHLY and CDR2 FYNNEI. Trimming left V 8 bases short and J 9 bases short, with 14 bases between. CDR3 amino acids: CASGDLRRTIYF. CDR3 in DNA: TGTGCCAGCGGAGACCTACGACGCACCATATATTTT.

This chain connects TRBV4-2 to TRBJ2-7; the D gene is possibly TRBD2 (6 bases). V gave up 1 base and J gave up 2 bases, with 18 bases separating them. The CDR3 runs to 17 residues. The germline V gene encodes CDR1 LGHNA and CDR2 YNFKEQ. CDR3: CASSQVGGGEITYEQYF. CDR3 in DNA: TGTGCCAGCAGCCAAGTAGGTGGCGGGGAGATAACCTACGAGCAGTACTTC.

The chain has TRBV9 and TRBJ2-3; 7 bases align to TRBD2. V lost 4 bases, J lost 4 bases, and 9 bases stayed unmatched. The CDR3 has 15 amino acids. CDR1 SGDLS and CDR2 YYNGEE come from the germline V gene. The CDR3 nucleotides are TGTGCCAGCAGCCTACAAGCGGGGTCCCCAGATACGCAGTATTTT. Its translation: CASSLQAGSPDTQYF. Full variable domain (remainder filled in from reference TRBV9 and TRBJ2-3): DSGVTQTPKHLITATGQRVTLRCSPRSGDLSVYWYQQSLDQGLQFLIQYYNGEERAKGNILERFSAQQFPDLHSELNLSSLELGDSALYFCASSLQAGSPDTQYFGPGTRLTVL.

The V gene is TRBV9, the J gene TRBJ1-6; D may be TRBD1 (5 bases). The CDR3 is 16 amino acids. Trimming shortened V by 0 bases and J by 5 bases, and 12 bases separated the two germline ends. The germline CDR1 and CDR2 sequences are SGDLS and YYNGEE. The CDR3: CASSVDRGTDNSPLHF. CDR3 bases: TGTGCCAGCAGCGTAGATAGGGGAACAGATAATTCACCCCTCCACTTT.

This chain uses TRBV28 with TRBJ2-7; 8 bases are shared with TRBD1. The CDR3 has 15 residues. The V and J ends lost 5 bases and 1 base, in that order; junction bases with no gene match: 7. Germline V gene data show CDR1 as MDHEN and CDR2 as SYDVKM. The CDR3 reads CASSIGTGVSYEQYF. DNA for the CDR3: TGTGCCAGCAGTATCGGGACAGGTGTATCCTACGAGCAGTACTTC.

The chain carries TRBV6-5 and TRBJ2-7, with TRBD1 as a possible D gene (5 bases). CDR1 is MNHEY, CDR2 SVGAGI, per germline. With 5 bases removed from V and 6 bases from J, the gap between germline ends came to 14 bases. The length of the CDR3 is 13 residues. The CDR3 sequence is CASSTRTFSEQYF. The CDR3 bases are TGTGCCAGCAGTACCCGGACATTCTCCGAGCAGTACTTC.

This sequence joins TRBV3-1 (or the pseudogene TRBV3-2) and TRBJ2-1; 9 bases are a match to TRBD2. The CDR3 is 17 residues long. The germline CDR1 and CDR2 sequences are LGHDT and YNNKEL (reference sequence). The ends lost 2 bases at V and 7 bases at J; junction bases unmatched: 12. CDR3 region: CASSQISAGGPRNEQFF. Here the CDR3 DNA reads TGTGCCAGCAGCCAAATTTCGGCGGGAGGGCCGAGGAATGAGCAGTTCTTC.

This sequence joins TRBV6-4 and TRBJ1-3; TRBD1 agrees at 8 bases. V shed 2 bases and J 1 base; nucleotides not matched to a gene: 13. The CDR3 consists of 19 residues. Germline CDR1 reads MRHNA; CDR2 reads SNTAGT. The CDR3 spells CASSDRTLDRERSGNTIYF. The CDR3 DNA reads TGTGCCAGCAGTGACCGGACCTTGGACAGGGAGAGGTCTGGAAACACCATATATTTT.

The chain employs TRBV6-2 or TRBV6-3 and TRBJ1-5; TRBD1 agrees at 7 bases. V was pared by 5 bases and J by 2 bases, with 9 bases of the junction left unmatched. The CDR3 runs 16 residues. Germline assignment: CDR1 MNHEY and CDR2 SVGEGT. Here the CDR3 reads CASSPAGGRRNQPQHF. In DNA form, the CDR3 reads TGTGCCAGCAGTCCAGCAGGGGGTAGGCGCAATCAGCCCCAGCATTTT.